Listed here is a single T cell receptor beta chain. This clonotype turned up a few times. What antigen it recognizes has not been identified. No much larger clone is present one base from it, and per-base qualities are unavailable. This specimen comes from a study of T-cell memory formation after mild COVID-19 (dated by TCRdb to about 2021). Regarding the complete study: TCR sequence clusters from the two donors were largely donor specific. Two young, previously healthy adult volunteers made up the cohort, one male and one female. In two donors, T-cell clones that expanded and contracted after mild COVID-19 were tracked by sequencing TCRalpha and TCRbeta repertoires over time.

Sequencer: Illumina NovaSeq 6000. TCRalpha and TCRbeta cDNA libraries were constructed by 5'RACE with constant-segment primers, with sample barcodes and unique molecular identifiers being introduced. RNA was extracted from every sample with Trizol reagent. Libraries were amplified in two PCR steps, with a second sample barcode and Illumina TruSeq adapters added in the second step. Libraries were sequenced on an Illumina NovaSeq with 2 x 150 bp paired-end reads. Per the authors' processing: With migec v1.2.7, reads were demultiplexed and then collapsed into UMI-guided consensus sequences. Using mixcr v2.1.11, UMI consensuses were aligned to TRA and TRB V and J templates and then assembled into clonotypes. Clonotypes were classified as expanded or contracted when called significant by both edgeR and NoisET, with noise models trained on biological replicates. For edgeR calls, the cutoffs were a false discovery rate-adjusted p below 0.01 and a log2 fold-change threshold of 1. As an exploratory analysis of dynamics, max-normalized trajectories of the 1000 most abundant clonotypes were examined by PCA with hierarchical clustering. Separately sequenced CD4+ and CD8+ repertoires were used to assign the CD4 or CD8 phenotype of responding clones. TCRdb cleaned the public reads at Q25 with fastp, built clones with MiXCR and kept in-frame beta chains. Merged by CDR3 protein, the rows form single entries marked with the most common genes and DNA. The V and J calls were not made by the authors but by TCRdb's processing. Recorded for this sample are roughly 580,000 distinct CDR3 sequences; roughly 17% of them occurred a single time. 12% of the sample goes to the ten largest clones.

Findings and caveats that apply to the study as a whole: From day 15 to 85, contracting clones showed balanced CD4/CD8 phenotypes, whereas a second wave of clones that expanded from day 15 to 37 leaned towards CD4+. SARS-CoV-2 specificity was not confirmed for the second-wave clones peaking on day 37. The detection of some responding clones in pre-infection memory suggests that pre-existing cross-reactive memory T cells joined the SARS-CoV-2 response. Only a couple of mild cases were covered in the study, and larger cohorts including severe cases with pre-infection samples were considered necessary. Contracting CD4+ clones were located mainly in the CM and EM memory subsets, whereas CD8+ clones were found to be enriched in EMRA.

PBMCs were isolated by Ficoll-Paque density gradient centrifugation. The sequencing sample was made of PBMCs or a T cell subset sorted from them (not recorded which). This TCR came from an adult woman who had mild COVID-19 (a few samples of this study predate the infection). The sample titles of this study are shuffled in the database, so cell type and time point are left out; the donor was told from shared clones.

The DNA reads TGCAGCGTTGGTGTAGGACTTACAGATACGCAGTATTTT. Its translation is CSVGVGLTDTQYF. Recombination connected TRBV29-1 to TRBJ2-3, with TRBD2 as a weak D call on 5 bases. From its cysteine to its phenylalanine, the CDR3 spans 13 amino acids. Here the CDR3 DNA is all that survives: 39 bases in frame from base 1. Trimming at the junction amounts to 4 bases on V and 3 bases on J, and the germline ends lie 11 bases apart. CDR1 and CDR2 are drawn from the germline V gene: SQVTM, ANQGSEA.